The clone carrying this T cell receptor (beta chain) is a singleton in its sample. Assay: immunoSEQ multiplex PCR; the TCRdb copy retains only in-frame clones and omits some. The sample consists of some 240,000 clones, around 90% of them appearing once. During active infection, Seattle patients enrolled and were then monitored through disease. The data derive from a study of blood T cell repertoires in COVID-19. Study background: Samples representing acute and convalescent COVID-19 were sourced from the United States, Italy and Spain.

The receptor was derived from a woman in her 70s with COVID-19, enrolled during active disease. Material: peripheral blood.

The CDR3 loop reads CASSEGDRGSNQPQHF. Written as DNA, the CDR3 is TGTGCCAGCAGCGAGGGGGACCGAGGCAGCAATCAGCCCCAGCATTTT. The chain couples TRBV28 to TRBJ1-5; possibly TRBD1 for D (6 bases). Trimming left V 6 bases short and J 1 base short, with 16 bases between. The CDR3 is 16 residues long. Germline loops: CDR1 MDHEN, CDR2 SYDVKM.